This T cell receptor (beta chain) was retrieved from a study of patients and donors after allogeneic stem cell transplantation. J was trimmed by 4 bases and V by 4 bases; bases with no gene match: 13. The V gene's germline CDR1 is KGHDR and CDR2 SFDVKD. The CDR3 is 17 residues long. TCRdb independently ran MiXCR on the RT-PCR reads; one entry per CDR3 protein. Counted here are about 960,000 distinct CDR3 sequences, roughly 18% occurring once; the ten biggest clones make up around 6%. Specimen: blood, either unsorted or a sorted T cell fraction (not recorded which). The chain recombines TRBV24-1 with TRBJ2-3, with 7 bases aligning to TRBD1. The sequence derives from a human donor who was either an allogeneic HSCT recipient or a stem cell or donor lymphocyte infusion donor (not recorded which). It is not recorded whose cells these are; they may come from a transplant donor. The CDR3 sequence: CATSDFLTGAGADTQYF. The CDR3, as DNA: TGTGCCACCAGTGACTTCCTTACAGGGGCCGGGGCAGATACGCAGTATTTT.